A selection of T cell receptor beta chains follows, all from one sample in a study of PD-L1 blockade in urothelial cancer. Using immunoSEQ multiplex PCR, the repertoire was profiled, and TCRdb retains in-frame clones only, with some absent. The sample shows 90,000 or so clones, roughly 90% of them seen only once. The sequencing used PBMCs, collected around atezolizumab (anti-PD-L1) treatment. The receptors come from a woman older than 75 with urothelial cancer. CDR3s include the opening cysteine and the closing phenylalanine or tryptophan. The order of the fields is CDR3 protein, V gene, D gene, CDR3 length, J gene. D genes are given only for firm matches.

CASSVGAGGADTQYF | TRBV9 | TRBD2 | 15 | TRBJ2-3
CATRQVYEQYF | TRBV6-1 | - | 11 | TRBJ2-7
CASSQYDTERIGYTF | TRBV4-2 | - | 15 | TRBJ1-2
CASSLGGLRTEAFF | TRBV7-2 | - | 14 | TRBJ1-1